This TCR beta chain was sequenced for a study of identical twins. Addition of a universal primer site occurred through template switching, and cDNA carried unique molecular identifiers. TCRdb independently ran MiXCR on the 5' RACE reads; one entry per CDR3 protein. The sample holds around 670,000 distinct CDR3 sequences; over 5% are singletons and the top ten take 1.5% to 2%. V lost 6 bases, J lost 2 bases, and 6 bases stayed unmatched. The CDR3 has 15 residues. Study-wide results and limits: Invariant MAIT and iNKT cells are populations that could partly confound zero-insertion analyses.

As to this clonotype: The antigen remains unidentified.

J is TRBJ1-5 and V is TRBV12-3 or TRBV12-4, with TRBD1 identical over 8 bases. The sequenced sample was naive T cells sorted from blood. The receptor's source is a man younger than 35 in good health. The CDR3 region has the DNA TGTGCCAGCAGGGACAGGGAGGGTGGCAATCAGCCCCAGCATTTT. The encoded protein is CASRDREGGNQPQHF.